Below, 9 T cell receptor beta chains from the same sample are listed, as sequenced in a study of CD8 T cells in Susac syndrome. It was with random hexamers that about 0.45 to 1 ug RNA was reverse transcribed. TCRdb reprocessed the immunoSEQ multiplex PCR reads via MiXCR and lists one record per CDR3 protein. The table lists tens of thousands of distinct CDR3 sequences, 93% of them singletons, with around 0.15% in the top ten. Sequenced material: CD4+ T cells from PBMCs. The receptors derive from a human donor with Susac syndrome.

The rearrangement joins TRBV6-6 to TRBJ1-1; D unresolved. This CDR3 region has 13 residues. The germline CDR1 and CDR2 sequences are MNHNY and SVGAGI (reference sequence). V lost 2 bases to trimming and J lost 2 bases, with 6 bases between them. CDR3 sequence (DNA): TGTGCCAGCAGTTACGTACTTAACACTGAAGCTTTCTTT. Translating it yields CASSYVLNTEAFF.

The chain links TRBV5-1 to TRBJ2-2; unclear D gene. The V end was cut by 2 bases, the J end by 11 bases, with 10 bases between. CDR3 size: 12 residues. CDR1 is SGHRS and CDR2 is YFSETQ in the germline V gene. The CDR3 bases are TGCGCCAGCAGCTTTGGTATGGTAGAGCTGTTTTTT. It specifies CASSFGMVELFF.

The CDR3 loop reads CASSPAGLNEKLFF. For the CDR3, the DNA is TGTGCCAGCTCACCAGCAGGGCTCAATGAAAAACTGTTTTTT. The gene calls are TRBV18 and TRBJ1-4; TRBD1 might be the D (5 bases). The V and J ends lost 2 bases and 5 bases respectively, with 9 bases between them. Germline CDR1 is KGHSH and CDR2 is LQKENI. This CDR3 has 14 amino acids.

The chain is built from TRBV20-1 and TRBJ2-3; D call uncertain. The germline V gene encodes CDR1 DFQATT and CDR2 SNEGSKA (reference sequence). The length of the CDR3 is 14 residues. V shed 0 bases and J shed 5 bases, with 12 bases lying between them. CDR3 sequence reads: CSARDDRAGDTQYF. CDR3 bases: TGCAGTGCTAGAGATGATAGAGCAGGAGATACGCAGTATTTT.

The V gene is TRBV2, the J gene TRBJ2-6; no clear D gene. Trimming cost V 9 bases and J 0 bases, with 9 bases left between them. Looked up from germline, CDR1 is SNHLY and CDR2 is FYNNEI. This CDR3 contains 14 residues. CDR3 residues: CARCRNSGANVLTF. The CDR3 bases are TGTGCCAGATGCAGGAACTCTGGGGCCAACGTCCTGACTTTC.

V and J are TRBV7-9 and TRBJ2-6; possible D gene TRBD2, 6 bases. V was pared by 5 bases and J by 4 bases, with 12 bases between. In germline, CDR1 is SEHNR, CDR2 FQNEAQ (reference sequence). The CDR3 is 15 residues long. CDR3 in amino acids: CASSPGVSGANVLTF. The CDR3 nucleotides read TGTGCCAGCAGCCCGGGGGTTTCAGGGGCCAACGTCCTGACTTTC.

The chain recombines TRBV20-1 with TRBJ1-2, with D perhaps matching TRBD1 (6 bases). In germline, CDR1 is DFQATT, CDR2 SNEGSKA (reference sequence). The length of the CDR3 is 15 residues. The V gene lost 0 bases and the J gene lost 4 bases, with 15 bases spanning the gap. The CDR3 loop is CSAREAGVFRYGYTF. CDR3 sequence (DNA): TGCAGTGCTAGAGAGGCAGGGGTATTCCGCTATGGCTACACCTTC.

In this sample, this clonotype turned up once. J is TRBJ2-5 and V is TRBV4-2; 10 bases align to TRBD1. Unmatched junction bases numbered 6, after V lost 0 bases and J lost 5 bases. The CDR3 runs to 16 residues. CDR1 is LGHNA and CDR2 is YNFKEQ in the germline V gene. The CDR3 region is CASSQDRDRGWETQYF. The DNA for the CDR3 is TGTGCCAGCAGCCAAGACCGGGACAGGGGATGGGAGACCCAGTACTTC.

The V gene is TRBV20-1, the J gene TRBJ2-7; 9 bases are shared with TRBD1. The CDR3 sequence is 15 residues long. CDR1 DFQATT and CDR2 SNEGSKA come from the germline V gene (reference sequence). For the CDR3, the DNA is TGCAGCGCTTCCCCGACCGGGACAGGGTCCTACGAGCAGTACTTC. It yields the protein CSASPTGTGSYEQYF.